The rows below give T cell receptor beta chains drawn from one sample of a study of shared clonotypes between healthy human individuals. Produced via immunoSEQ multiplex PCR; TCRdb's table is partial and in-frame only. The sample consists of around 550,000 clones, approximately 95% of them appearing once. Input material: naive CD8+ T cells sorted from blood. The receptor source for this set is a young woman in good health. Both conserved end residues are part of each CDR3. A clone size is listed for some rows: how often the clone was seen (once, few, many), or a class if it is expanded.

>NA|16|TRBJ1-2|TRBV5-4
CASSLPIFGQESNYTF
>NA|15|TRBJ2-3|TRBV2
CASAGLAAITDTQYF
>once|14|TRBJ2-1|TRBV6-5
CASSYSGRYNEQFF
>NA|12|TRBJ1-1|TRBV15
CATSGDNTEAFF
>once|12|TRBJ2-2|TRBV30
CAWSPLGGELFF
>NA|15|TRBJ2-3|TRBV6-6
CASSYSGLQADTQYF
>NA|13|TRBJ2-5|TRBV11-2
CASSLVGGETQYF
>once|15|TRBJ2-6|TRBV6-1
CASRNGVSGANVLTF
>NA|13|TRBJ2-1|TRBV6-5
CASRDYTSDEQFF
>NA|11|TRBJ1-1|TRBV28
CASSPGQGTFF
>NA|10|TRBJ2-7|TRBV28
CASSLGEQYF
>NA|14|TRBJ1-2|TRBV19
CASTHGGHYYGYTF
>NA|13|NA|TRBV19
CATAGLKSYEQYF
>NA|16|TRBJ2-7|TRBV28
CASSLLGTQRSYEQYF
>NA|13|TRBJ1-5|TRBV19
CASIGSGNQPQHF
>NA|12|TRBJ2-7|TRBV28
CASRGDSYEQYF
>NA|13|TRBJ1-4|TRBV25-1
CASSGTGNEKLFF
>NA|13|TRBJ2-7|TRBV6-5
CASRPNRGNEQYF
>NA|14|TRBJ2-2|TRBV25-1
CASSEVGDTGELFF
>NA|13|TRBJ1-1|TRBV5-1
CASSYVENTEAFF
>NA|15|TRBJ2-7|TRBV11-2
CASSLGRGISYEQYF
>NA|13|TRBJ1-2|TRBV2
CAKKPTTDYGYTF
>NA|16|TRBJ2-1|TRBV2
CASSEPGLAEYNEQFF
>NA|11|TRBJ2-7|TRBV20-1
CSARAGYEQYF
>NA|14|TRBJ2-7|TRBV29-1
CSAGGGTGVHEQYF
>NA|16|TRBJ2-3|TRBV7-8
CASSSGLAGVPDTQYF
>NA|13|TRBJ2-3|TRBV27
CASWLAGGHTQYF
>NA|12|TRBJ2-7|TRBV29-1
CSAGSSGYEQYF
>NA|15|TRBJ1-1|TRBV4-1
CASSQVSNLNTEAFF
>once|14|NA|TRBV19
CASSPGLGYYEQYF
>NA|13|TRBJ1-5|TRBV27
CASSFATNQPQHF
>NA|15|TRBJ1-3|TRBV5-5
CASSLASGVGNTIYF
>NA|15|TRBJ1-4|TRBV28
CASSPWTGRAEKLFF
>NA|15|TRBJ2-7|TRBV7-2
CASSLIQSGSYEQYF
>NA|14|TRBJ2-7|TRBV27
CASSFGTRPYEQYF
>NA|14|TRBJ2-7|TRBV29-1
CSVVIRHVSYEQYF
>NA|14|TRBJ1-3|TRBV7-6
CASSLGGSGNTIYF
>NA|12|TRBJ1-5|TRBV28
CASTHGGQPQHF
>NA|17|TRBJ2-7|TRBV2
CASSEGTGRAWSYEQYF
>once|15|TRBJ1-1|TRBV2
CASSVDSFMNTEAFF
>NA|13|TRBJ2-1|TRBV28
CASSPPTSSEQFF
>NA|14|TRBJ2-7|TRBV27
CASKAGVPLYEQYF
>NA|16|TRBJ2-1|TRBV19
CASSTRRLAGVNEQFF
>NA|16|TRBJ2-2|TRBV13
CASSHGLAGGEGELFF
>NA|13|TRBJ2-3|TRBV11-2
CASSSGWGDTQYF
>NA|16|TRBJ2-1|TRBV7-9
CASSLVGGRSDNEQFF
>NA|13|TRBJ1-2|TRBV11-2
CASSLGGYYGYTF
>NA|13|TRBJ2-7|TRBV11-1
CASSDTSDYEQYF
>NA|16|TRBJ2-3|TRBV7-3
CASSLWTSGSTDTQYF
>NA|10|TRBJ2-7|TRBV6-1
CASSGGRVYF
>NA|13|TRBJ2-7|TRBV19
CASSIGESYEQYF
>NA|16|TRBJ2-7|TRBV5-6
CASSLIEAGGRPEQYF
>NA|13|TRBJ1-1|TRBV29-1
CSVEGKGNTEAFF